This is a list of T cell receptor beta chains from one sample in a study of blood T cell repertoires in COVID-19. Measured with immunoSEQ multiplex PCR; TCRdb has only the in-frame clones, and not every one. The table records more than 95,000 clones, approximately 85% of them present only once. Sample: peripheral blood. These receptor sequences come from a woman aged 80 or over with acute or convalescent COVID-19. CDR3s leave out the opening cysteine and the closing phenylalanine or tryptophan. Part of the rows lack a size; the others show once, few, many or a class for expanded clones.

J gene,V gene,clone size,CDR3 protein
TRBJ2-3,TRBV15,NA,ATSRDQGATQITQY
TRBJ2-1,TRBV3-1/TRBV3-2,NA,ASSLREGTYNEQF
TRBJ2-3,TRBV5-4,NA,ASSLGGLLTDTQY
TRBJ1-2,TRBV7-9,few,ASSLDPGAGGYT
TRBJ1-2,TRBV7-9,NA,ASSLGQLSGGYT
TRBJ2-5,TRBV5-1,once,ASSLQGGETQY
TRBJ1-1,TRBV5-1,NA,ASSSESAGQGGTEAF
TRBJ1-2,TRBV11-2,few,ASSLSTGPIYGYT
TRBJ2-5,TRBV27,once,ASSVTGLETQY
TRBJ1-4,TRBV5-1,NA,ASSVSPKQGAANEKLF
TRBJ1-4,TRBV7-9,NA,ASSLSAVGEKLF
TRBJ1-5,TRBV6-5,NA,ASSLPGQRQH
TRBJ1-3,TRBV6-5,NA,ASSVDSSGNTIY
TRBJ2-7,TRBV7-8,NA,ASSRDSTYEQY
TRBJ1-6,TRBV7-9,NA,ASSLSSYNSPLH
TRBJ1-2,TRBV6-2/TRBV6-3,few,ASSSPGVGYT
TRBJ2-3,TRBV18,few,ASSPEMSTDTQY
TRBJ1-2,TRBV5-5,NA,ASSLHPGTATNYGYT
TRBJ2-2,TRBV18,NA,ASSPIRRTGELF
TRBJ2-3,TRBV5-1,NA,ASSLAGTGGRDTQY
TRBJ1-2,TRBV5-1,NA,ASSLSIEDGYT
TRBJ2-3,TRBV3-1/TRBV3-2,NA,ASSQAAAGGTDTQY
TRBJ1-1,TRBV28,NA,ASSFSPEGITEAF
TRBJ2-3,TRBV25-1,NA,ASSVFAGTRNTDTQY
TRBJ1-1,TRBV21-1,NA,ASSILPQGPTEAF
TRBJ2-2,TRBV18,NA,ASSRGISNTGELF
TRBJ2-2,TRBV2,NA,ASSPGGGTGELF
TRBJ1-1,TRBV19,few,ASSIGTRGAITEAF
TRBJ2-1,TRBV9,NA,ASRPAGGPNEQF
TRBJ1-6,TRBV3-1/TRBV3-2,NA,ASRPGTGEVPLH
TRBJ1-3,TRBV19,NA,ASQSGARDLTIY
TRBJ1-1,TRBV5-5,NA,ASSPYDRGTEAF
TRBJ1-6,TRBV7-3,NA,ASSVQDSNSPLH
TRBJ2-5,TRBV6-5,NA,ASSYQVGETQY
TRBJ1-1,TRBV5-5,NA,ASSLWAGGNTEAF
TRBJ1-5,TRBV19,NA,ASSNHNNQPQH
TRBJ1-4,TRBV9,NA,ASTQGPSNEKLF
TRBJ2-5,TRBV5-4,NA,ASSSRTSGEETQY
TRBJ1-1,TRBV10-1,NA,ASSGQLNTEAF
TRBJ1-4,TRBV6-5,NA,ASSPPGLGEKLF
TRBJ1-1,TRBV7-9,NA,ASSLGQAGANTEAF
TRBJ1-3,TRBV7-3,NA,ASSLTPGPGNTIY
TRBJ1-3,TRBV21-1,NA,ASSKGQGKGNTIY
TRBJ2-2,TRBV18,NA,ASSATRGQGHGELF
TRBJ1-2,TRBV28,few,ASSPRQGVTPRSGYT
TRBJ2-3,TRBV6-5,NA,ASSYSGGATDTQY
TRBJ2-2,TRBV7-3,NA,ASSFRQGASGELF
TRBJ2-7,TRBV12-2,NA,ASRKSRTTGSYEQY
TRBJ2-1,TRBV4-2,once,ASSGQGLGEQF
TRBJ1-5,TRBV4-1,NA,ASSPSPGQVRNQPQH
TRBJ2-2,TRBV5-5,NA,ASSLGVSQATGELF
TRBJ2-3,TRBV27,NA,ASSLARPGLIVATQY
TRBJ1-6,TRBV20-1,NA,SAEGGAATH
TRBJ1-3,TRBV4-1,NA,ASSQGTGSGNTIY
TRBJ2-2,TRBV9,NA,ASSGQANTGELF
TRBJ1-2,TRBV4-1,NA,ASSHSRGDYGYT
TRBJ1-4,TRBV28,NA,ASSLSGTGATLKKLF
TRBJ1-1,TRBV5-1,NA,ASSWDSMGTEAF
TRBJ2-5,TRBV5-4,once,ASSFWTGAQETQY
TRBJ1-6,TRBV6-5,NA,ASRLGGQGYSPLH